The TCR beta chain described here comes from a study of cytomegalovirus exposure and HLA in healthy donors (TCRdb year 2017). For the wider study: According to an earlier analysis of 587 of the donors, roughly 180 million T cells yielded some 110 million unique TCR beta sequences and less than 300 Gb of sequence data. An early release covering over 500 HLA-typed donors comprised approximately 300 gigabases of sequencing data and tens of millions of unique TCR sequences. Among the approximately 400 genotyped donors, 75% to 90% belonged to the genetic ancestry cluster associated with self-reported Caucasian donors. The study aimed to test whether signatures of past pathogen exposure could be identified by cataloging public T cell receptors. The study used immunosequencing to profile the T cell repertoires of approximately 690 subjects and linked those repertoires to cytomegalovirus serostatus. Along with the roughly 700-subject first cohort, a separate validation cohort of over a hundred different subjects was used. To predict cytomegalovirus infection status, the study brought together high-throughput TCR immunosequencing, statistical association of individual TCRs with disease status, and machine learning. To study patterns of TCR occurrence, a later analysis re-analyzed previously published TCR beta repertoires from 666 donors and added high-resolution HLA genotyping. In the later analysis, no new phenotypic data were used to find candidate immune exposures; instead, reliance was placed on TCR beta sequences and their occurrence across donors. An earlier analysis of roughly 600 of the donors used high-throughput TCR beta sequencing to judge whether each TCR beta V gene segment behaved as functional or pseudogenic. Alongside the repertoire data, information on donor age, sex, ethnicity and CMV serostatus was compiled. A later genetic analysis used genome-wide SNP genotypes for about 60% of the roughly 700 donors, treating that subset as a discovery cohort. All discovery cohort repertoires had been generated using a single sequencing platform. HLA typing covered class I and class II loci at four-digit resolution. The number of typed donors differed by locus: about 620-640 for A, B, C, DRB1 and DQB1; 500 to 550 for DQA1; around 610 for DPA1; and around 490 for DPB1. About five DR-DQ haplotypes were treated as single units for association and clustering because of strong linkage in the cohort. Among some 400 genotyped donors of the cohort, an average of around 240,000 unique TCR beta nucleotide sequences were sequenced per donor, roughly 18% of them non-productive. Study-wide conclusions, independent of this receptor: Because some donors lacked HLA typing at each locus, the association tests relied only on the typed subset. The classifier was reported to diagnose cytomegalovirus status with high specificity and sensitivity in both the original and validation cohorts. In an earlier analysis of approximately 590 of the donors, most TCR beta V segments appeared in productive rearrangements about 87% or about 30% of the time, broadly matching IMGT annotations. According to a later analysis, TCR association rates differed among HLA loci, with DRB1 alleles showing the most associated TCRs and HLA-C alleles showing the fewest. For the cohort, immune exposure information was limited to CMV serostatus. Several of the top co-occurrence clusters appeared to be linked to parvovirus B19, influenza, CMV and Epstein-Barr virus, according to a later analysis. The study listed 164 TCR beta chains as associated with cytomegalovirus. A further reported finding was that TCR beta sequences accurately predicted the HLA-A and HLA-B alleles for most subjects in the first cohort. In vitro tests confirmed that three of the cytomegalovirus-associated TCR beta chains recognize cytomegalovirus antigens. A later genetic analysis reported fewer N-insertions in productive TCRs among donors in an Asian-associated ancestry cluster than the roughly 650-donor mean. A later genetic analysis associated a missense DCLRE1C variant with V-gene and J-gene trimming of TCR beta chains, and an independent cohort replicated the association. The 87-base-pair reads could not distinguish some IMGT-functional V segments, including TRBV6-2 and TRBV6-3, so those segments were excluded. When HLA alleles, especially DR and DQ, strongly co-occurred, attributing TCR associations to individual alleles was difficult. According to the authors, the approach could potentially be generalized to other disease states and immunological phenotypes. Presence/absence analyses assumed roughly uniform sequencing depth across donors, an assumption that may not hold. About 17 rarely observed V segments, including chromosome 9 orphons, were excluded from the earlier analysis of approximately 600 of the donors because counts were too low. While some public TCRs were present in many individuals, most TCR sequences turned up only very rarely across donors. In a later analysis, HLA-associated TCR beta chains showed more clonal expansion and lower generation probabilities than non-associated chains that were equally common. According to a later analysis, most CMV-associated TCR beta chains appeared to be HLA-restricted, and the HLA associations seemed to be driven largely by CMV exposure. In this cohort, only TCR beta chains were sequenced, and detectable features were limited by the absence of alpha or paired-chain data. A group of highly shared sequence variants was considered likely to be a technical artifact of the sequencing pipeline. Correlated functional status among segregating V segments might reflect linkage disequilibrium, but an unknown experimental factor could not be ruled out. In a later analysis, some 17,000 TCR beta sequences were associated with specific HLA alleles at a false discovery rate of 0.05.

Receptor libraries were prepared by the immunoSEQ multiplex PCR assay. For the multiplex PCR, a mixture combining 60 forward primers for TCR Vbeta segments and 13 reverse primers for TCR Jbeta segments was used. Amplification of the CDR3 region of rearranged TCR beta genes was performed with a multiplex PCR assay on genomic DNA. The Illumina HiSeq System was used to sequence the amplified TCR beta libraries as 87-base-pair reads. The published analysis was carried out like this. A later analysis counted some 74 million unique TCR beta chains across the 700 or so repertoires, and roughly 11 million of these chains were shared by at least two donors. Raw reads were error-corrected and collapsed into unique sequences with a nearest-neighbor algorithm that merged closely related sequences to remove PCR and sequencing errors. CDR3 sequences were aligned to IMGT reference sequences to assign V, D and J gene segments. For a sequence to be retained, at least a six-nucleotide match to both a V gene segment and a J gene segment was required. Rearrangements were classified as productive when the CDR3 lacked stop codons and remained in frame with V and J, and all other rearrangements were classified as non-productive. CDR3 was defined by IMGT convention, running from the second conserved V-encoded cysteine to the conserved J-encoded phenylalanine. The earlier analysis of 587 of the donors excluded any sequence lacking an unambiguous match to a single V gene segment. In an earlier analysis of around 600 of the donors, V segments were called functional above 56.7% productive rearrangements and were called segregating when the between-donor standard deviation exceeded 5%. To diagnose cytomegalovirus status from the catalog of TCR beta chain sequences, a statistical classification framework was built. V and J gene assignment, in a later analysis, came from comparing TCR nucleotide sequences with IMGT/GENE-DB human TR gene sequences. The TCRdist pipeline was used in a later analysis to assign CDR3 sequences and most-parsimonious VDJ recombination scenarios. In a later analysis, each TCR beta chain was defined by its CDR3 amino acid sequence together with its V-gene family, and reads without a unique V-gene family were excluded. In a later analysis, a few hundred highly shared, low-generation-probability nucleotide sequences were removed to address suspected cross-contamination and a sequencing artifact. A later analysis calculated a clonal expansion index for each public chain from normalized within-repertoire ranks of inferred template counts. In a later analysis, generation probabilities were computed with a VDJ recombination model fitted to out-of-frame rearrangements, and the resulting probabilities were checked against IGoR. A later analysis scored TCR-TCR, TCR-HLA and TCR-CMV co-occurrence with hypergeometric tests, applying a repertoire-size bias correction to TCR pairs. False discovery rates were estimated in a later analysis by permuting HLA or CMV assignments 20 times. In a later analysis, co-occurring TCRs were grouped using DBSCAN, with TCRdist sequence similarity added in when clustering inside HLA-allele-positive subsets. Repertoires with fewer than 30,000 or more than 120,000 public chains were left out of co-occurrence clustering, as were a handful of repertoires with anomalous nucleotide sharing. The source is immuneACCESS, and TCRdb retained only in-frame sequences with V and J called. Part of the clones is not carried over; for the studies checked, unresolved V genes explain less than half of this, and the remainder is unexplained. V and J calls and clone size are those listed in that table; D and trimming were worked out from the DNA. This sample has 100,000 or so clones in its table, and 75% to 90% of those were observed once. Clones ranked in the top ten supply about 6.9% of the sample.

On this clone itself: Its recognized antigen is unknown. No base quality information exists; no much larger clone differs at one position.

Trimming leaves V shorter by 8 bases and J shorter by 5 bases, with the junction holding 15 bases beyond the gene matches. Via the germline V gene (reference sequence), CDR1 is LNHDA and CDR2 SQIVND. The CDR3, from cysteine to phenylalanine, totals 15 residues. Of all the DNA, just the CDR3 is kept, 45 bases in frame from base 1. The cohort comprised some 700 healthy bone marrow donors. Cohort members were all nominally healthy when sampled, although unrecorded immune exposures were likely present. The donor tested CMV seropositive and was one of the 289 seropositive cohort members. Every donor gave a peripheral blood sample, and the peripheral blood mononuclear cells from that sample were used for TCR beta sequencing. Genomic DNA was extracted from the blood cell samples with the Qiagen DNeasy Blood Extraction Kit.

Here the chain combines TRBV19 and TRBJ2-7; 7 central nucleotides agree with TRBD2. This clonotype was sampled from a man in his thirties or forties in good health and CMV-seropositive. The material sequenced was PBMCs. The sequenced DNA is TGTGCCAGTGGCGGTCTGGGAGGGGCGACTCACGAGCAGTACTTC. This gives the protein CASGGLGGATHEQYF.